This T cell receptor beta chain was recovered during a study of blood T cell repertoires in COVID-19. Study-wide context: The origin of the acute and convalescent COVID-19 samples was the United States, Italy and Spain. T cells, B-cell-depleted T cells, or PBMCs supplied cDNA or gDNA.

In the authors' methods: Estimation of nucleated cell counts relied on the amplification of reference gene primers. TCRdb's table, derived via immunoSEQ multiplex PCR, lists solely in-frame clones and lacks some. V and J calls plus clone size are reproduced from that table; the DNA served to infer D and trimming. This sample yields approximately 30,000 clones, of which around 88% are seen a single time; approximately 24% belongs to the top ten. There are a few counts of this clone. Germline V lookup: CDR1 LGHDT, CDR2 YNNKEL (reference sequence). The CDR3 runs to 12 residues. The V end was cut by 3 bases, the J end by 9 bases, with 6 bases between.

Sequenced sample: peripheral blood. The chain uses TRBV3-1 (or the pseudogene TRBV3-2) and TRBJ1-6; D remains ambiguous. This clonotype was obtained from a human donor in a cohort sampled during active COVID-19. CDR3 sequence reads: CASSHGSSPLHF. The CDR3 bases are TGTGCCAGCAGCCACGGGAGTTCACCCCTCCACTTT.